Shown below are 4 T cell receptor beta chains from a single sample sequenced in a study of T cells after yellow fever vaccination (dated 2019 in TCRdb). The library relied on 5' RACE. Sequencing was performed on an Illumina NovaSeq 6000. Clones were called with MiXCR by TCRdb after fastp trimmed the public reads at Q25, and only in-frame beta chains were retained. Rows are unified per CDR3 protein, each entry keeping the most common DNA and genes. This sample is represented by a few hundred thousand distinct CDR3 sequences; 3% to 4.5% of them were singletons. The ten largest clones represent 20% to 25% of the sample. According to the study, the label for this sample's treatment or condition signals: live attenuated yellow fever vaccine strain. This specimen was PBMCs, taken 5 days after the yellow fever booster vaccination. These receptors were collected from a man between 18 and 35 years old who received the YFV17D yellow fever vaccine.

V and J are TRBV18 and TRBJ2-7; TRBD1 agrees at 10 bases. This CDR3 is 15 amino acids long. Per the germline V gene, CDR1 is KGHSH and CDR2 is LQKENI. V shed 3 bases, J shed 3 bases, and the junction held 5 bases outside the gene matches. The CDR3 loop is CASSPGQGEVYEQYV. DNA for the CDR3: TGTGCCAGCTCACCCGGACAGGGGGAGGTCTACGAGCAGTACGTC.

This clonotype was observed a handful of times. The rearrangement uses TRBV4-3 and TRBJ2-3, with TRBD2 matching over 10 bases. V lost 3 bases and J lost 6; bases outside the gene matches: 6. Germline V gene data show CDR1 as LGHNA and CDR2 as YSLEER. The CDR3 is made up of 15 amino acids. In DNA form, the CDR3 reads TGCGCCAGCAGCCACTCGACTAGCGGGTGGGATACGCAGTATTTT. This translates into CASSHSTSGWDTQYF.

The chain employs TRBV3-1 and TRBJ2-3; D might be TRBD2 (6 bases). The germline V gene encodes CDR1 LGHDT and CDR2 YNNKEL (reference sequence). The CDR3 has 15 amino acids. V was shortened by 1 base and J by 3 bases, with 11 bases between the two germline ends. CDR3 sequence reads: CASSQAGLGTDTQYF. Written as DNA, the CDR3 is TGTGCCAGCAGCCAAGCGGGACTGGGGACAGATACGCAGTATTTT.

The table lists this clonotype with many counts. This rearrangement joins TRBV7-9 to TRBJ2-1, with 11 positions matching TRBD2. The CDR3 consists of 15 residues. With 1 base clipped from V and 8 bases from J, the junction kept 4 bases outside the gene matches. CDR1 is SEHNR, CDR2 FQNEAQ, per germline (reference sequence). The CDR3 protein is CASSLGASGGYEQFF. DNA of the CDR3: TGTGCCAGCAGCTTAGGGGCTAGCGGGGGGTATGAGCAGTTCTTC.